This T cell receptor (beta chain) originates from a study of T cell repertoires in cytomegalovirus infection. Germline CDR1 MDHEN, CDR2 SYDVKM. The V and J ends lost 7 bases and 5 bases respectively, with 6 bases between them. The CDR3 length is 11 residues. TCRdb ran MiXCR on the reads and lists one entry per CDR3 protein. Of approximately 700,000 distinct CDR3 sequences listed, approximately 34% are singletons. Sequences were obtained from PBMCs. V and J are TRBV28 and TRBJ2-1; D unclear. The clonotype was recovered from a human donor in good health (CMV status not recorded). Some clones in this sample may be carry-over from other donors' samples. CDR3 bases: TGTGCCAGCATCGCTAACAATGAGCAGTTCTTC. Translating gives CASIANNEQFF.